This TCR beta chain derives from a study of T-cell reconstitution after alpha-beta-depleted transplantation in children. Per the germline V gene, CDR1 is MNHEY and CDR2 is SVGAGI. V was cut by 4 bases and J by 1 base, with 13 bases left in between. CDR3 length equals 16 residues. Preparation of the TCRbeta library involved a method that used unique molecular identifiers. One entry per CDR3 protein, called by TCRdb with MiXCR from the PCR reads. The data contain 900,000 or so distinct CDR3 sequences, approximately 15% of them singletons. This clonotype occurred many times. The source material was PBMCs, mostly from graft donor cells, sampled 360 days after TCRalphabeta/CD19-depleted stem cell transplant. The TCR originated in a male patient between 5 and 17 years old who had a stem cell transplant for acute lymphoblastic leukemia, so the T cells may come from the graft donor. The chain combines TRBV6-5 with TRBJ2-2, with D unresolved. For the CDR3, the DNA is TGTGCCAGCAGTTCGACTCTTCGTTGGAACACCGGGGAGCTGTTTTTT. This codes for CASSSTLRWNTGELFF.